This T cell receptor beta chain was obtained from a study of cytomegalovirus exposure and HLA in healthy donors. Study-level findings and limits: It was only CMV serostatus that was available as immune exposure information. It was confirmed in vitro that a few of the CMV-associated chains were specific for CMV antigens.

The PCR had 60 Vbeta and 13 Jbeta primers. TCRdb's table, derived via immunoSEQ multiplex PCR, lists solely in-frame clones and lacks some. This table has some 120,000 clones, approximately 77% appearing once. The germline V gene encodes CDR1 LNHDA and CDR2 SQIVND (reference sequence). The CDR3 totals 15 residues. The V and J ends lost 5 bases and 3 bases, in that order; junction bases with no gene match: 7. In regard to this clone: The antigen remains undetermined.

The sequence came from a man younger than 35 in good health and CMV-seronegative. Sequencing used PBMCs. The chain joins TRBV19 to TRBJ2-7; 10 bases map to TRBD1. The CDR3 sequence is CASSPRQGAVYEQYF. CDR3 sequence (DNA): TGTGCCAGTAGTCCCAGACAGGGGGCGGTCTACGAGCAGTACTTC.